In this sample, the clone carrying this T cell receptor beta chain turned up a few times. Its antigen is unidentified. This sample was included in a study of Ad26.COV2.S vaccination and SARS-CoV-2 variants. Study-wide context: Intramuscular Ad26.COV2.S doses were given once or twice, 56 days apart. Regarding the study as a whole: Similar non-spike TCR breadth was observed in recipients of vaccine and of placebo.

Treatment noted: around 19 received Ad26.COV2.S at low or high dose, single or two shots; a few received placebo; per-sample allocation not given. Specimens were obtained on day 63 following the first vaccine or placebo injection. Wuhan-strain SARS-CoV-2 spike was expressed by the Ad26 vector that made up the vaccine. Produced via immunoSEQ multiplex PCR; TCRdb's table is partial and in-frame only. The table lists 350,000 to 450,000 clones, about 83% of them singletons. This CDR3 is 13 amino acids long. Germline V gene sequence: CDR1 MNHEY, CDR2 SVGEGT. Trimming pared 6 bases from V and 3 bases from J, leaving 8 bases between.

The chain has TRBV6-2 or TRBV6-3 and TRBJ2-2, with a tentative D call TRBD2 (5 bases). The source of this sequence is a person aged 18-60 years who received the Ad26.COV2.S COVID-19 vaccine or a placebo. The sequenced sample was peripheral blood, obtained in a trial of Ad26.COV2.S vaccine versus placebo. In nucleotides, the CDR3 is TGTGCCAGCAGCCGGACTGACACCGGGGAGCTGTTTTTT. This translates into CASSRTDTGELFF.